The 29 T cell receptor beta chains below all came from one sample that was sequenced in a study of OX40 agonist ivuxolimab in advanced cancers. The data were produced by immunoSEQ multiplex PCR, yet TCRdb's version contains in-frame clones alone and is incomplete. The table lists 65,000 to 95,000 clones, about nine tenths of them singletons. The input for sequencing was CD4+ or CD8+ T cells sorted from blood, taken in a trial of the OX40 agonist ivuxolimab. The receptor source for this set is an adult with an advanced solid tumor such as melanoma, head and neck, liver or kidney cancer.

The CDR3 spells CASSLPGTGGDTEAFF. The CDR3 DNA is TGTGCCAGCAGCCTCCCGGGGACTGGGGGTGACACTGAAGCTTTCTTT. The V and J genes are TRBV7-9 and TRBJ1-1; D is perhaps TRBD1 (5 bases). The CDR3 consists of 16 residues. V was cut by 5 bases and J by 3 bases, with 19 bases left in between. Germline V gene lookup returns CDR1 SEHNR and CDR2 FQNEAQ (reference sequence).

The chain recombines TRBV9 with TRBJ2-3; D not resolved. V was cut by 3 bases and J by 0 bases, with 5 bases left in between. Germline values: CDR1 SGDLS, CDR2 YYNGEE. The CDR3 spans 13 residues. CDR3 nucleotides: TGTGCCAGCAGCGCCCTTAGCACAGATACGCAGTATTTT. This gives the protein CASSALSTDTQYF.

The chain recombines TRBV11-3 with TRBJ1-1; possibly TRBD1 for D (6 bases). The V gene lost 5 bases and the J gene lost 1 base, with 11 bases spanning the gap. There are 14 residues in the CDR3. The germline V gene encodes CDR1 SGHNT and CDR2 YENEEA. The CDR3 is CASSVGGENTEAFF. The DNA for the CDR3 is TGTGCCAGCAGCGTCGGGGGCGAGAACACTGAAGCTTTCTTT.

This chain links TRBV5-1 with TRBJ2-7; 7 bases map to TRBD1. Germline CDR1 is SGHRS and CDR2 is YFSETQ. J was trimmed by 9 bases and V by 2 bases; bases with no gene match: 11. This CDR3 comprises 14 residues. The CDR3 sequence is CASSLTDVGTAQYF. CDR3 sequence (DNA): TGCGCCAGCAGCTTAACCGACGTTGGGACAGCGCAGTACTTC.

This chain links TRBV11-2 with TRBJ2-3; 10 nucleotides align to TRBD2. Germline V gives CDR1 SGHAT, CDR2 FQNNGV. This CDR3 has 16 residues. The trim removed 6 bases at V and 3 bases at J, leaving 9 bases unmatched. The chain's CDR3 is CASRASGGAPTDTQYF. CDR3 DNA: TGTGCCAGCAGGGCGAGCGGGGGGGCACCGACAGATACGCAGTATTTT.

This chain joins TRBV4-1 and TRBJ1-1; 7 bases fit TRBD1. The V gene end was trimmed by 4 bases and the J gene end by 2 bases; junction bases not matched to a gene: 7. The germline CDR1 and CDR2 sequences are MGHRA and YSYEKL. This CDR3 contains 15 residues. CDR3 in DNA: TGCGCCAGCAGCCCTGACAGGACAGGTAACACTGAAGCTTTCTTT. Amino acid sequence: CASSPDRTGNTEAFF.

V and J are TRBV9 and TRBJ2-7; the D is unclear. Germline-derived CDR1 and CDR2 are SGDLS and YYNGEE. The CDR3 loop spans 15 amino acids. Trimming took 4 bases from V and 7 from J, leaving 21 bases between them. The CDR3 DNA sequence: TGTGCCAGCAGCCCGGCATTGGGGTCCTCCGGGGAGCAGTACTTC. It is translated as CASSPALGSSGEQYF.

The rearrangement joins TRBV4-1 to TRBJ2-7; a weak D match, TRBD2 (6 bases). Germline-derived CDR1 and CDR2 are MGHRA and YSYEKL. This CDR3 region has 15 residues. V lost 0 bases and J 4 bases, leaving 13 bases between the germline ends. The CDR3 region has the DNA TGCGCCAGCAGCCAAGAACCCGACGGGGGTTACGAGCAGTACTTC. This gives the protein CASSQEPDGGYEQYF.

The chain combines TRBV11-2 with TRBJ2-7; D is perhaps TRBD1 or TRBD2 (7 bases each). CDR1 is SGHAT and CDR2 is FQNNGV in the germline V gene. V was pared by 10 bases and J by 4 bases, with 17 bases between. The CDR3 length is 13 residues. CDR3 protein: CATRGEGIYEQYF. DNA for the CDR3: TGTGCCACCAGGGGGGAGGGAATATACGAGCAGTACTTC.

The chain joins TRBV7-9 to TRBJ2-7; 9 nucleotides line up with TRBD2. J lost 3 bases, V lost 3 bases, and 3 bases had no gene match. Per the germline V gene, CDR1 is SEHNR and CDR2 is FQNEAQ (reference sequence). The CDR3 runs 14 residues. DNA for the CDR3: TGTGCCAGCAGCTTCTCAGCGGGGGGCTACGAGCAGTACTTC. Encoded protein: CASSFSAGGYEQYF. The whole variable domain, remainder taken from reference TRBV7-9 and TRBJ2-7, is DTGVSQNPRHKITKRGQNVTFRCDPISEHNRLYWYRQTLGQGPEFLTYFQNEAQLEKSRLLSDRFSAERPKGSFSTLEIQRTEQGDSAMYLCASSFSAGGYEQYFGPGTRLTVT.

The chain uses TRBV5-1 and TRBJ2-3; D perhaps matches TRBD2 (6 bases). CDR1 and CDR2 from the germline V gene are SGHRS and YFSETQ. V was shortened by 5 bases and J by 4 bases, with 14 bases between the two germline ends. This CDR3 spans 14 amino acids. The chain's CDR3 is CASSWGAGPDTQYF. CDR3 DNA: TGCGCCAGCAGTTGGGGAGCGGGCCCAGATACGCAGTATTTT.

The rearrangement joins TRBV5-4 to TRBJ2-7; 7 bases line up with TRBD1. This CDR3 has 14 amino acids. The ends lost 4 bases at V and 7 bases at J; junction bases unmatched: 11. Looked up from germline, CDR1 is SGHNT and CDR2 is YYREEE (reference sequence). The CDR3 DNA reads TGTGCCAGCAGCAGCCTGGGACAGCAGACTGAGCAGTACTTC. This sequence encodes CASSSLGQQTEQYF.

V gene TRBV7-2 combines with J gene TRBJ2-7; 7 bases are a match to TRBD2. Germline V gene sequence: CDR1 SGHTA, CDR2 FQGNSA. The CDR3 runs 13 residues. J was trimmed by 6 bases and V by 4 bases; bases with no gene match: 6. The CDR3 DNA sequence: TGTGCCAGCAGCTGGGGACTAACGGTCGAGCAGTACTTC. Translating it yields CASSWGLTVEQYF.

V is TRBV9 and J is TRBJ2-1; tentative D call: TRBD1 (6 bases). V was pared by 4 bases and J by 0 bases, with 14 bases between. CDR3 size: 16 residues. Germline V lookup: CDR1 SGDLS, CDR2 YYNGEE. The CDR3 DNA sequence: TGTGCCAGCAGCTCCCCGACAGGACGCTCCTACAATGAGCAGTTCTTC. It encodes CASSSPTGRSYNEQFF.

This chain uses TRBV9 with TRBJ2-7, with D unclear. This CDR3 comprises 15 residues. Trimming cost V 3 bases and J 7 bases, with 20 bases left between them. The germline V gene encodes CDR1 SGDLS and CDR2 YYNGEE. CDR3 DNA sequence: TGTGCCAGCAGCGGATCGACATTAGGTTTTACGGAGCAGTACTTC. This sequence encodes CASSGSTLGFTEQYF.

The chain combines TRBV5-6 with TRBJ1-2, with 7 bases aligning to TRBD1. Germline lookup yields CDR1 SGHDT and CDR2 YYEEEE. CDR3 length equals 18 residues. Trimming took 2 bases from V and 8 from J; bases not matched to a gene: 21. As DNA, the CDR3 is TGTGCCAGCAGCTTCCGGGACAGTGATATGGATTTGGGATGGGGCTACACCTTC. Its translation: CASSFRDSDMDLGWGYTF. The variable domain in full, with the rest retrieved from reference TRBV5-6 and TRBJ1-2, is DAGVTQSPTHLIKTRGQQVTLRCSPKSGHDTVSWYQQALGQGPQFIFQYYEEEERQRGNFPDRFSGHQFPNYSSELNVNALLLGDSALYLCASSFRDSDMDLGWGYTFGSGTRLTVV.

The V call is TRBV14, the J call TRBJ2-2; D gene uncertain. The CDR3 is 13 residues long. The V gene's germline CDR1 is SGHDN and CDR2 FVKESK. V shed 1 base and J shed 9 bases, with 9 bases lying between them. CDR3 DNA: TGTGCCAGCAGCCAAGTTCCCGGCCGGGAGCTGTTTTTT. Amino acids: CASSQVPGRELFF.

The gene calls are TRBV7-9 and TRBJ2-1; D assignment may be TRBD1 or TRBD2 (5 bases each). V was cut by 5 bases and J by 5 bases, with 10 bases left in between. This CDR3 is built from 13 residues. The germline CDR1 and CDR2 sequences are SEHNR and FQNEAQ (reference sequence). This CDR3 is CASSTPGHNEQFF. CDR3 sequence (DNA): TGTGCCAGCAGCACTCCGGGACACAATGAGCAGTTCTTC.

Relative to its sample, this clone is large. The CDR3 loop is CASRLGKRAHYNEQFF. The DNA for the CDR3 is TGTGCAAGTCGCTTAGGGAAGCGGGCCCACTACAATGAGCAGTTCTTC. The chain employs TRBV12-2 and TRBJ2-1; the table's D call, TRBD2, has no DNA check behind it. TRBV12-2 is annotated as a pseudogene. This CDR3 has 16 amino acids.

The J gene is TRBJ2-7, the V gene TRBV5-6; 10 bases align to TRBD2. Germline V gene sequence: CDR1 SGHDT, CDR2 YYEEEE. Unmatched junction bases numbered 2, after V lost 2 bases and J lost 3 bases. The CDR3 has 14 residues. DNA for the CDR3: TGTGCCAGCAGCTTCCCTAGCGGGGGCTACGAGCAGTACTTC. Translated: CASSFPSGGYEQYF.

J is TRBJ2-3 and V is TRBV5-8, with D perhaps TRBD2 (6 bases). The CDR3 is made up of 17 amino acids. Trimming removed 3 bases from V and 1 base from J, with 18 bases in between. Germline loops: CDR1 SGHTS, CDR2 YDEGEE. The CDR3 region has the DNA TGTGCCAGCAGCTCGGGACTTCGACTAGACGGCACAGATACGCAGTATTTT. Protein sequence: CASSSGLRLDGTDTQYF. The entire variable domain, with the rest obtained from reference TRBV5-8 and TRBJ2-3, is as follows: EAGVTQSPTHLIKTRGQQATLRCSPISGHTSVYWYQQALGLGLQFLLWYDEGEERNRGNFPPRFSGRQFPNYSSELNVNALELEDSALYLCASSSGLRLDGTDTQYFGPGTRLTVL.

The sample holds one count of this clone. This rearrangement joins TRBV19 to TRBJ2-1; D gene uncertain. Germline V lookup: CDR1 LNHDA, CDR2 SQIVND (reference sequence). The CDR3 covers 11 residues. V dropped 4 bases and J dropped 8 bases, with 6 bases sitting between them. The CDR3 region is CASSTGHEQFF. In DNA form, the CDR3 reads TGTGCCAGTAGTACTGGCCATGAGCAGTTCTTC.

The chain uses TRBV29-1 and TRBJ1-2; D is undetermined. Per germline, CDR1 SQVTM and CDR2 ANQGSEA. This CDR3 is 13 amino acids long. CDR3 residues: CTLGGGFNYGYTF. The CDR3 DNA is TGCACCCTAGGTGGCGGATTTAACTATGGCTACACCTTC.

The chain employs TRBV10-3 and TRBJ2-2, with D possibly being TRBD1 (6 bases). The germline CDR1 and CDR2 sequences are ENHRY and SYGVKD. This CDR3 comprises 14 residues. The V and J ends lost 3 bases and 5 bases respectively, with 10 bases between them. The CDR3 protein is CAISDSGETGELFF. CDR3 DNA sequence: TGTGCCATCAGTGATTCAGGGGAAACCGGGGAGCTGTTTTTT.

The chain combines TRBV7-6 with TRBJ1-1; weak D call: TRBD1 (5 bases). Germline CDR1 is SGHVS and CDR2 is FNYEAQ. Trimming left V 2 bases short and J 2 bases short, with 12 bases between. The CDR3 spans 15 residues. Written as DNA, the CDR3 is TGTGCCAGCAGCTTATACGGGACCTACAACACTGAAGCTTTCTTT. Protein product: CASSLYGTYNTEAFF.

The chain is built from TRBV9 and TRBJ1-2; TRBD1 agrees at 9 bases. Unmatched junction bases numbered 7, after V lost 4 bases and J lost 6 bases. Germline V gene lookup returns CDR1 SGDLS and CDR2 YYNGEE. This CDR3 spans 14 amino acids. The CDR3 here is CASSSGTGMDGYTF. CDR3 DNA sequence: TGTGCCAGCAGCTCAGGGACAGGGATGGATGGCTACACCTTC.

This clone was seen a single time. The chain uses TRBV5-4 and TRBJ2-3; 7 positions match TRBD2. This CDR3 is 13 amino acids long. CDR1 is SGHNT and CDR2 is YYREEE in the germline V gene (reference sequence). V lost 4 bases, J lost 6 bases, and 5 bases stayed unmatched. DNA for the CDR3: TGTGCCAGCAGCCCTAGCGGTTCCGATACGCAGTATTTT. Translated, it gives CASSPSGSDTQYF.

The CDR3 region has the DNA TGCGCCAGCAGCCAAGGCCCGGGGAGTTCACCCCTCCACTTT. It codes for CASSQGPGSSPLHF. The gene calls are TRBV4-1 and TRBJ1-6; D is uncertain. V lost 1 base and J lost 9, with 10 bases in between. Germline V gives CDR1 MGHRA, CDR2 YSYEKL. The CDR3 has 14 amino acids.

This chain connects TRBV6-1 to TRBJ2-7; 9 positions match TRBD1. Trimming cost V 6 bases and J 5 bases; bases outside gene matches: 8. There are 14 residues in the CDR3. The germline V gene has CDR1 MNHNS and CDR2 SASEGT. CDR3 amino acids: CASRTTGGLNEQYF. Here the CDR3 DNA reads TGTGCCAGCAGAACGACAGGGGGGTTGAACGAGCAGTACTTC.